Given below is one TCR beta chain in context. The antigen remains unidentified. This specimen belongs to a study of monozygotic twins with inflammatory bowel disease. Overall study results and limits: Sharing of clonotypes with others was lower in IBD patients than in healthy twins, and this was especially so with disease activity.

Template switching added UMIs carrying a 6-nucleotide sample barcode. Nested PCRs (about 15 and 9 cycles, two total) were applied to TCRalpha and TCRbeta cDNA. TCRdb processed the 5' RACE reads again and assigns one entry to each CDR3 protein, with no DNA. The sample is made up of approximately 330,000 distinct CDR3 sequences, and the top ten hold approximately 2% of it. The TCR comes from a human donor with ulcerative colitis or Crohn's disease, or a healthy co-twin of an affected twin (not recorded which). Sequencing was performed on blood.

This CDR3 is CASSLLWGGTDTQYF. The chain carries TRBV28 and TRBJ2-3; the TCRdb call, TRBD2, lacks DNA for checking. The germline gives CDR1 MDHEN, CDR2 SYDVKM. The CDR3 consists of 15 residues.